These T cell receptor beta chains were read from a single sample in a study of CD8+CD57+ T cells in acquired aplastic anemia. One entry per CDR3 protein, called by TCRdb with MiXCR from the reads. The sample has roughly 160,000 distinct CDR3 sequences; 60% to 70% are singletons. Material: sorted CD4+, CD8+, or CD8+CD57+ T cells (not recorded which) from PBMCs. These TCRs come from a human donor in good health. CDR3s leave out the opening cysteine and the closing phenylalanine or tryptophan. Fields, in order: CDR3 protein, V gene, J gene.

cdr3_aa: ASSLPGRSPLH
v_call: TRBV5-1
j_call: TRBJ1-6

cdr3_aa: ASTPEAGGSDNEQF
v_call: TRBV7-8
j_call: TRBJ2-1

cdr3_aa: ATSDGEGTGDSSYT
v_call: TRBV24-1
j_call: TRBJ1-2

cdr3_aa: ASSSCFLCANYGYT
v_call: TRBV5-1
j_call: TRBJ1-2

cdr3_aa: ASSRVAQGPMNTEAF
v_call: TRBV19
j_call: TRBJ1-1

cdr3_aa: SALGPEDEQY
v_call: TRBV20-1
j_call: TRBJ2-7

cdr3_aa: ASSLSGYGEQY
v_call: TRBV7-2
j_call: TRBJ2-7

cdr3_aa: ATSDPGQGWSGANVLT
v_call: TRBV24-1
j_call: TRBJ2-6

cdr3_aa: ASSLSLSPGELF
v_call: TRBV12-3/TRBV12-4
j_call: TRBJ2-2

cdr3_aa: SVEQDTQY
v_call: TRBV29-1
j_call: TRBJ2-3

cdr3_aa: ASSGWSSTIVADTQY
v_call: TRBV2
j_call: TRBJ2-3

cdr3_aa: ASSLGTGPYEQY
v_call: TRBV5-8
j_call: TRBJ2-7

cdr3_aa: SATTGGKTEAF
v_call: TRBV20-1
j_call: TRBJ1-1

cdr3_aa: ASSQEVADYNEQF
v_call: TRBV7-2
j_call: TRBJ2-1

cdr3_aa: ASSPDRFSYNEQF
v_call: TRBV2
j_call: TRBJ2-1

cdr3_aa: ASSKTQGVNEKLF
v_call: TRBV28
j_call: TRBJ1-4

cdr3_aa: ASSANSDEQY
v_call: TRBV9
j_call: NA

cdr3_aa: ASSQDTGGGRETQY
v_call: TRBV4-2
j_call: TRBJ2-5

cdr3_aa: ASSSGQGLDSGANVLT
v_call: TRBV11-1
j_call: TRBJ2-6

cdr3_aa: ASSQGGGARAF
v_call: TRBV7-2
j_call: TRBJ1-1

cdr3_aa: ASSDERGTDTQY
v_call: TRBV19
j_call: TRBJ2-3

cdr3_aa: ASSERIGEKF
v_call: TRBV10-2
j_call: TRBJ2-1

cdr3_aa: ATSRDGDLGSGELF
v_call: TRBV15
j_call: TRBJ2-2

cdr3_aa: ASSPRTGEGTQY
v_call: TRBV5-4
j_call: TRBJ2-5

cdr3_aa: AISERRGRGYT
v_call: TRBV10-3
j_call: TRBJ1-2

cdr3_aa: ASSWGGVEAF
v_call: TRBV7-9
j_call: TRBJ1-1

cdr3_aa: SVLGVGGVPYEQY
v_call: TRBV29-1
j_call: TRBJ2-7

cdr3_aa: SARASGVNEQF
v_call: TRBV20-1
j_call: TRBJ2-1

cdr3_aa: ASSDVTRGAQH
v_call: TRBV2
j_call: TRBJ1-5

cdr3_aa: ASSLGPTSGGAETQY
v_call: TRBV7-2
j_call: TRBJ2-5

cdr3_aa: ASTVVGEQF
v_call: TRBV25-1
j_call: TRBJ2-1

cdr3_aa: ASSTWPLTPTNNEQF
v_call: TRBV19
j_call: TRBJ2-1

cdr3_aa: SVTEVYGYT
v_call: TRBV29-1
j_call: TRBJ1-2

cdr3_aa: ASSPRERDGYT
v_call: TRBV4-1
j_call: TRBJ1-2

cdr3_aa: ATRQSTTYEQY
v_call: TRBV2
j_call: TRBJ2-7

cdr3_aa: TSVGGG
v_call: TRBV5-8
j_call: TRBJ2-5

cdr3_aa: ASSLSGLAGATQETQY
v_call: TRBV7-2
j_call: TRBJ2-5

cdr3_aa: SATGRMGTDTQY
v_call: TRBV20-1
j_call: TRBJ2-3

cdr3_aa: ASSFLTANTGELF
v_call: TRBV7-9
j_call: TRBJ2-2

cdr3_aa: ATSGDDASPSRQETQY
v_call: TRBV24-1
j_call: TRBJ2-5

cdr3_aa: ASSAESMNTEAF
v_call: TRBV7-6
j_call: TRBJ1-1

cdr3_aa: ASMDRSTGELF
v_call: TRBV27
j_call: TRBJ2-2

cdr3_aa: ASSLVQGQRGYYNEQF
v_call: TRBV7-9
j_call: TRBJ2-1

cdr3_aa: ASSNRQGQDTQY
v_call: TRBV19
j_call: TRBJ2-3

cdr3_aa: ASINLGYEQF
v_call: TRBV7-2
j_call: TRBJ2-1

cdr3_aa: SVGPGGFSEAF
v_call: TRBV29-1
j_call: TRBJ1-1

cdr3_aa: ASSRSGSGYNEQF
v_call: TRBV7-9
j_call: TRBJ2-1

cdr3_aa: ASSEAGTSYNEQF
v_call: TRBV9
j_call: TRBJ2-1

cdr3_aa: ATSDSQPGTQETQY
v_call: TRBV24-1
j_call: TRBJ2-5

cdr3_aa: ASSSLGLAGSKETQY
v_call: TRBV12-3/TRBV12-4
j_call: TRBJ2-5

cdr3_aa: STRAAGSQPVSSYNEQF
v_call: TRBV20-1
j_call: TRBJ2-1

cdr3_aa: ASSSGQGVGNTEAF
v_call: TRBV11-2
j_call: TRBJ1-1

cdr3_aa: ATSDSGTGAGSPLH
v_call: TRBV24-1
j_call: TRBJ1-6

cdr3_aa: SPGGPAGPEQF
v_call: TRBV20-1
j_call: TRBJ2-1

cdr3_aa: ASSEAGTSGSHEQY
v_call: TRBV6-1
j_call: TRBJ2-7